Detailed here is one T cell receptor beta chain. It lacks a known antigen. Base qualities were left out, and no much larger clone turns up one base away. The CDR3 starts with the cysteine, ends with the phenylalanine, and has 19 residues. Only the CDR3 DNA is retained, 57 bases long and in frame from the first base. From a lookup of the germline V gene (reference sequence), CDR1 and CDR2 are MNHNY and SVGAGI. Trimmed from V: 5 bases; trimmed from J: 3 bases; junction bases lacking a gene match: 19. At one collaborating source in Seattle, patients were enrolled during active infection and were followed longitudinally through the course of disease. Collaborating institutions collected whole blood in K2EDTA tubes following their own protocols. For TCRbeta analysis, collaborators shipped samples in one of three forms: frozen whole blood, isolated PBMCs, or DNA extracted from either of those sample types.

The source of the sample is a study of blood T cell repertoires in COVID-19 (dated by TCRdb to about 2020). About the study as a whole: Samples from collaborators originated in the United States, Italy and Spain and spanned both the acute and convalescent phases of COVID-19. The prospective study material was composed of cDNA or gDNA derived from T cells, B-cell-depleted T cells, or PBMCs. Subjects who had been exposed to COVID-19, were actively infected with it, or had recovered from it provided the deeply sampled blood TCRbeta repertoires that made up the dataset. A freely available public database, intended as a resource for researchers studying the immune response to SARS-CoV-2, is where the repertoires were released. Samples came from the ongoing ImmuneRACE study (first 160 participants) plus 1,254 subjects from 6 global collaborators. Sample metadata almost always included a de-identified subject ID, COVID-19 status, age in years and sex. HLA class I and class II types, where available, came from metadata supplied by the sample provider rather than from assay-based typing.

TCRbeta CDR3 regions were amplified from genomic DNA using the immunoSEQ Assay, a bias-controlled multiplex PCR. In the original analysis: Nucleated cell counts per sample were estimated from amplification of reference gene primers within the assay. Sequence reads were collapsed and filtered to measure the absolute abundance of every unique TCRbeta CDR3 rearrangement. For each sample, productive Simpson clonality was calculated as the square root of Simpson's diversity index across productive rearrangements. TCRdb provides this immuneACCESS table in a form limited to in-frame rearrangements. Some clones are lacking; in checked studies, under half of them reflect an unresolved V gene, and why the rest are absent is not known. V, J and clone size are taken as reported in that table, and D and trimming were inferred from the DNA itself. This sample is represented by under 300,000 clones; 80% to 90% of them were singletons. The leading ten clones occupy around 13% of the sample.

Findings and caveats that apply to the study as a whole: The amount of clinical and demographic metadata varied by source and participant and was provided uncurated.

Sequencing was carried out using peripheral blood. Recombination joined TRBV6-6 with TRBJ2-4, with TRBD2 identical over 7 junction bases. This receptor was identified in a woman aged 65 to 85 with COVID-19, enrolled during active disease. CDR3 reads: CASSHALGGSGVGKNIQYF. The bases are TGTGCCAGCAGTCACGCTCTCGGGGGGAGTGGGGTGGGCAAAAACATTCAGTACTTC.